One and the same sample provided the 30 T cell receptor beta chains below, sequenced in a study of T cell responses to AZD1222 COVID-19 vaccine. This table comes from immunoSEQ multiplex PCR, and its TCRdb copy is limited to in-frame clones, with some not included. The data contain approximately 100,000 clones, 75% to 90% of them seen just once; the ten biggest clones take up 7% to 10%. The sample here was peripheral blood, taken on day 0 of AZD1222 vaccination. These receptors were obtained from an adult in good health.

V gene TRBV5-5 combines with J gene TRBJ1-6; 9 bases map to TRBD1. The CDR3 covers 16 residues. The germline CDR1 and CDR2 sequences are SGHKS and YYEKEE (reference sequence). Trimming removed 0 bases from V and 6 bases from J; junction bases left unmatched: 4. The CDR3 nucleotides are TGTGCCAGCAGCTTGGACGGACAGGGGTTTAATTCACCCCTCCACTTT. Encoded protein: CASSLDGQGFNSPLHF.

The chain links TRBV7-2 to TRBJ1-2, with D possibly being TRBD1 (5 bases). Trimming shortened V by 9 bases and J by 1 base, and 12 bases separated the two germline ends. The germline gives CDR1 SGHTA, CDR2 FQGNSA. This CDR3 comprises 13 residues. CDR3 in DNA: TGTGCCAGTGAGGGGTTTATTAACTATGGCTACACCTTC. It translates to CASEGFINYGYTF. Filled out from reference TRBV7-2 and TRBJ1-2, the complete variable domain reads GAGVSQSPSNKVTEKGKDVELRCDPISGHTALYWYRQSLGQGLEFLIYFQGNSAPDKSGLPSDRFSAERTGGSVSTLTIQRTQQEDSAVYLCASEGFINYGYTFGSGTRLTVV.

The J gene is TRBJ2-2, the V gene TRBV12-3 or TRBV12-4; D is unresolved. V lost 8 bases and J lost 6, with 7 bases in between. The CDR3 runs 11 residues. The CDR3 is CASCEAGELFF. CDR3 nucleotide sequence: TGTGCCAGCTGCGAGGCCGGGGAGCTGTTTTTT.

The chain recombines TRBV6-5 with TRBJ1-2; no clear D gene. The CDR3 spans 14 residues. Per the germline V gene, CDR1 is MNHEY and CDR2 is SVGAGI. The V and J ends lost 2 bases and 2 bases respectively, with 9 bases between them. CDR3 nucleotides: TGTGCCAGCAGTTACCGGGCCTCCAACTATGGCTACACCTTC. Translation gives CASSYRASNYGYTF.

This chain joins TRBV7-8 and TRBJ2-3; unclear D gene. Trimming took off 5 bases at V and 2 bases at J, with 5 bases between the two ends. This CDR3 contains 12 residues. The germline V gene has CDR1 SGHVS and CDR2 FQNEAQ. The CDR3 coding sequence is TGTGCCAGCAGCCCCTTCACAGATACGCAGTATTTT. It translates to CASSPFTDTQYF.

This clone was picked up one time. This chain uses TRBV4-3 with TRBJ1-5; possible D gene TRBD1, 5 bases. Trimming cost V 11 bases and J 6 bases, with 20 bases left between them. The germline CDR1 and CDR2 sequences are LGHNA and YSLEER. The CDR3 runs to 14 residues. CDR3 sequence reads: CASSKVGGGQPQHF. CDR3 coding DNA: TGCGCCTCCAGCAAGGTGGGGGGAGGTCAGCCCCAGCATTTT.

The rearrangement uses TRBV3-1 (or the pseudogene TRBV3-2) and TRBJ1-1; weak D call: TRBD1 (5 bases). This CDR3 spans 15 amino acids. Germline CDR1 LGHDT, CDR2 YNNKEL (reference sequence). The V end lost 2 bases, the J end lost 2 bases, and 12 bases lay between the germline ends. CDR3 coding DNA: TGTGCCAGCAGCCAACCGGGACGTACTAACACTGAAGCTTTCTTT. Its translation is CASSQPGRTNTEAFF.

The rearrangement joins TRBV2 to TRBJ2-1, with D perhaps matching TRBD2 (5 bases). The CDR3 spans 15 residues. The V gene's germline CDR1 is SNHLY and CDR2 FYNNEI. Deletions cut 7 bases from V and 0 bases from J, with 13 bases between. CDR3: CASTRSGNSYNEQFF. CDR3 coding DNA: TGTGCCAGCACCCGGAGCGGTAACTCCTACAATGAGCAGTTCTTC.

The rearrangement links TRBV11-2 to TRBJ2-7, with 11 bases identical to TRBD2. The CDR3 sequence is 16 residues long. J gave up 4 bases and V 2 bases, and 7 bases lay outside the gene matches. Per the germline V gene, CDR1 is SGHAT and CDR2 is FQNNGV. This CDR3 is CASSLTSGGSPYEQYF. As DNA, the CDR3 is TGTGCCAGCAGCTTAACTAGCGGGGGTAGTCCTTACGAGCAGTACTTC. Complete variable domain (other parts from reference TRBV11-2 and TRBJ2-7): EAGVAQSPRYKIIEKRQSVAFWCNPISGHATLYWYQQILGQGPKLLIQFQNNGVVDDSQLPKDRFSAERLKGVDSTLKIQPAKLEDSAVYLCASSLTSGGSPYEQYFGPGTRLTVT.

The V gene is TRBV5-1, the J gene TRBJ2-3; D is tentatively TRBD1 or TRBD2 (5 bases each). Trimming cost V 4 bases and J 3 bases, with 12 bases left between them. The CDR3 is made up of 14 amino acids. The V gene's germline CDR1 is SGHRS and CDR2 YFSETQ. The CDR3 DNA is TGCGCCAGCAGCGTAGGGACCAAAACAGATACGCAGTATTTT. This sequence encodes CASSVGTKTDTQYF.

This rearrangement joins TRBV30 to TRBJ1-1, with a weak D call TRBD1 (6 bases). Germline values: CDR1 GTSNPN, CDR2 SVGIG (reference sequence). V lost 2 bases and J 0 bases, leaving 16 bases between the germline ends. The CDR3 loop spans 16 amino acids. The CDR3 nucleotides read TGTGCCTGGAGTTTAGGATCAGGGGCTTTGAACACTGAAGCTTTCTTT. Protein sequence: CAWSLGSGALNTEAFF.

This clone turned up a few times. V and J are TRBV7-8 and TRBJ1-5, with D possibly TRBD1 on 6 matching bases. Germline lookup yields CDR1 SGHVS and CDR2 FQNEAQ. Trimming took off 1 base at V and 6 bases at J, with 10 bases between the two ends. The CDR3 consists of 14 residues. Written as DNA, the CDR3 is TGTGCCAGCAGCTTAGGGGGGGCTAGTCAGCCCCAGCATTTT. This encodes CASSLGGASQPQHF.

This clone was recorded only once. This chain links TRBV5-1 with TRBJ2-3, with 7 nucleotides matching TRBD2. Per germline, CDR1 SGHRS and CDR2 YFSETQ. J was trimmed by 8 bases and V by 0 bases; bases with no gene match: 6. There are 14 residues in the CDR3. CDR3 protein: CASSLGALASTQYF. The CDR3, as DNA: TGCGCCAGCAGCTTGGGAGCACTAGCGAGTACGCAGTATTTT.

The chain links TRBV28 to TRBJ1-6, with D tentatively TRBD1 (5 bases). Germline CDR1 reads MDHEN; CDR2 reads SYDVKM. The CDR3 has 15 amino acids. V was shortened by 2 bases and J by 0 bases, with 5 bases between the two germline ends. The CDR3 sequence: CASSLQGSYNSPLHF. The CDR3 DNA reads as TGTGCCAGCAGTTTACAGGGCTCCTATAATTCACCCCTCCACTTT. The full variable domain, completed using reference TRBV28 and TRBJ1-6, is DVKVTQSSRYLVKRTGEKVFLECVQDMDHENMFWYRQDPGLGLRLIYFSYDVKMKEKGDIPEGYSVSREKKERFSLILESASTNQTSMYLCASSLQGSYNSPLHFGNGTRLTVT.

In nucleotides, the CDR3 is TGCGCCAGCAGCGAAGGGAGCTATAATTCACCCCTCCACTTT. Translating it yields CASSEGSYNSPLHF. The chain joins TRBV4-3 to TRBJ1-6; D is unresolved. Germline CDR1 and CDR2: LGHNA and YSLEER. The CDR3 is made up of 14 amino acids. V shed 5 bases and J shed 3 bases, with 8 bases lying between them.

V and J are TRBV4-3 and TRBJ2-7; 7 bases fit TRBD1. Germline assignment: CDR1 LGHNA and CDR2 YSLEER. The CDR3 covers 14 residues. After removal of 5 bases from V and 0 bases from J, the junction contained 4 bases not matched to a gene. The chain's CDR3 is CASSVYRGSYEQYF. CDR3 sequence (DNA): TGCGCCAGCAGCGTCTACAGGGGCTCCTACGAGCAGTACTTC.

The V gene is TRBV30, the J gene TRBJ1-1; weak D call: TRBD1 (5 bases). The V gene's germline CDR1 is GTSNPN and CDR2 SVGIG (reference sequence). V lost 0 bases and J lost 1, with 15 bases in between. CDR3 length equals 16 residues. CDR3 protein: CAWSVLLGRTNTEAFF. As DNA, the CDR3 is TGTGCCTGGAGTGTACTCTTGGGACGGACGAACACTGAAGCTTTCTTT.

V usage is TRBV3-1 (or the pseudogene TRBV3-2) and J usage is TRBJ1-6; unclear D gene. The CDR3 is made up of 16 amino acids. Looked up from germline, CDR1 is LGHDT and CDR2 is YNNKEL (reference sequence). Trimming removed 1 base at V and 0 bases at J, with 7 bases between. Written as DNA, the CDR3 is TGTGCCAGCAGCCAAGGCCGGAGCTCCTATAATTCACCCCTCCACTTT. Translation gives CASSQGRSSYNSPLHF.

The chain joins TRBV10-3 to TRBJ1-1; D is perhaps TRBD1 (5 bases). The CDR3 runs to 15 residues. Trimming took off 1 base at V and 1 base at J, with 10 bases between the two ends. From germline, CDR1 is ENHRY and CDR2 SYGVKD. CDR3 coding DNA: TGTGCCATCAGTGAGTATCAGGGACCGAACACTGAAGCTTTCTTT. Translating it yields CAISEYQGPNTEAFF.

The V and J genes are TRBV6-2 or TRBV6-3 and TRBJ2-1; 9 nucleotides line up with TRBD2. The CDR3 consists of 12 residues. Germline trimming cut 6 bases from V and 9 bases from J; bases unmatched to any gene: 3. The germline gives CDR1 MNHEY, CDR2 SVGEGT. CDR3 DNA: TGTGCCAGCAGCAAACTAGCGGGTGAGCAGTTCTTC. Its protein product is CASSKLAGEQFF.

The chain links TRBV28 to TRBJ1-6; 8 bases match TRBD1. The CDR3 contains 16 residues. Looked up from germline, CDR1 is MDHEN and CDR2 is SYDVKM. V lost 6 bases to trimming and J lost 0 bases; unmatched junction nucleotides: 4. CDR3 residues: CASRDRESSYNSPLHF. The CDR3 nucleotides read TGTGCCAGCAGGGACAGGGAGAGCTCCTATAATTCACCCCTCCACTTT. Full variable domain (missing parts from reference TRBV28 and TRBJ1-6): DVKVTQSSRYLVKRTGEKVFLECVQDMDHENMFWYRQDPGLGLRLIYFSYDVKMKEKGDIPEGYSVSREKKERFSLILESASTNQTSMYLCASRDRESSYNSPLHFGNGTRLTVT.

The V and J genes are TRBV4-1 and TRBJ2-5; TRBD2 matches 9 bases. Trimming removed 4 bases from V and 2 bases from J; junction bases left unmatched: 5. The CDR3 has 15 amino acids. Per the germline V gene, CDR1 is MGHRA and CDR2 is YSYEKL. The CDR3 region has the DNA TGCGCCAGCAGCCGGACTACTAGCGGGCAAGAGACCCAGTACTTC. It translates to CASSRTTSGQETQYF.

The sample holds one count of this clone. Written as DNA, the CDR3 is TGTGCCAGCAGCCAAGAGGCGACAGGGCCCTATGGCTACACCTTC. Its protein is CASSQEATGPYGYTF. This chain connects TRBV7-2 to TRBJ1-2; 7 bases align to TRBD1. Trimming at V came to 5 bases and at J to 4 bases, leaving 10 bases not matched to a gene. The CDR3 has 15 amino acids. Germline V gives CDR1 SGHTA, CDR2 FQGNSA.

The CDR3 nucleotides read TGTGCCAGCAGCGCCTCCCCGGGCCGGCCTGGCGAGCAGTACTTC. It yields the protein CASSASPGRPGEQYF. V and J are TRBV9 and TRBJ2-7, with unresolved D. CDR3 length equals 15 residues. The V and J ends lost 3 bases and 6 bases respectively, with 19 bases between them. From germline, CDR1 is SGDLS and CDR2 YYNGEE.

The genes are TRBV19 and TRBJ1-6; D call uncertain. V lost 3 bases to trimming and J lost 9 bases, with 18 bases between them. The CDR3 loop spans 16 amino acids. Germline CDR1 and CDR2: LNHDA and SQIVND (reference sequence). Here the CDR3 DNA reads TGTGCCAGTAGTATCCCTAAGGGTTTTGGGATTTCACCCCTCCACTTT. Translation gives CASSIPKGFGISPLHF. The complete variable domain, with remaining parts taken from reference TRBV19 and TRBJ1-6, reads DGGITQSPKYLFRKEGQNVTLSCEQNLNHDAMYWYRQDPGQGLRLIYYSQIVNDFQKGDIAEGYSVSREKKESFPLTVTSAQKNPTAFYLCASSIPKGFGISPLHFGNGTRLTVT.

V and J are TRBV4-1 and TRBJ2-1; 9 bases match TRBD2. The CDR3 has 16 amino acids. Trimming took 0 bases from V and 4 from J; bases not matched to a gene: 4. Germline CDR1 and CDR2: MGHRA and YSYEKL. This CDR3 reads CASSQDVAGVYNEQFF. In DNA, the CDR3 is TGCGCCAGCAGCCAAGATGTAGCGGGAGTGTACAATGAGCAGTTCTTC.

As for this clone: A junction end diverges from the germline sequence, so it may reflect a read error. The chain is built from TRBV11-2 and TRBJ1-2; no clear D gene. The V gene's germline CDR1 is SGHAT and CDR2 FQNNGV. This CDR3 spans 9 amino acids. In nucleotides, the CDR3 is TGTGCCAGCAGCCTCCGACCGGTATTC. It specifies CASSLRPVF.

The chain employs TRBV4-3 and TRBJ2-7, with 9 bases identical to TRBD2. From germline, CDR1 is LGHNA and CDR2 YSLEER. The junction had 8 bases not matched to a gene; V was cut back by 0 bases and J by 2 bases. The CDR3 is 17 residues long. The CDR3 protein is CASSQEGLAGAAYEQYF. In nucleotides, the CDR3 is TGCGCCAGCAGCCAAGAAGGATTAGCGGGGGCTGCCTACGAGCAGTACTTC.

About this clone: One end of the junction varies from germline; a read error may be responsible. This chain joins TRBV27 and TRBJ2-1; 9 bases align to TRBD1. CDR1 MNHEY and CDR2 SMNVEV come from the germline V gene (reference sequence). There are 18 residues in the CDR3. The CDR3 loop is CASSLSLSGQGAYNEQFF. The CDR3 DNA is TGTGCCAGCAGTCTATCCCTTTCGGGACAGGGCGCTTACAATGAGCAGTTCTTC.

The chain employs TRBV18 and TRBJ1-5; D is ambiguous. The V end lost 3 bases, the J end lost 3 bases, and 9 bases lay between the germline ends. The CDR3 totals 14 residues. The germline CDR1 and CDR2 sequences are KGHSH and LQKENI. Here the CDR3 reads CASSPAISNQPQHF. The CDR3 DNA sequence: TGTGCCAGCTCACCGGCGATTTCCAATCAGCCCCAGCATTTT. The full variable domain, with the rest looked up from reference TRBV18 and TRBJ1-5, is NAGVMQNPRHLVRRRGQEARLRCSPMKGHSHVYWYRQLPEEGLKFMVYLQKENIIDESGMPKERFSAEFPKEGPSILRIQQVVRGDSAAYFCASSPAISNQPQHFGDGTRLSIL.